Following are 5 T cell receptor beta chains from one sample sequenced in a study of T cell repertoires in cytomegalovirus infection. TCRdb processed the reads anew with MiXCR; each CDR3 protein has one entry. This table has fewer than 300,000 distinct CDR3 sequences, under 30% appearing once. What was sequenced was PBMCs. All receptors come from a human donor in good health (CMV status not recorded). Some clones in this sample may be carry-over from other donors' samples.

This clonotype showed up just a few times. This chain links TRBV5-5 with TRBJ2-7, with 12 nucleotides matching TRBD1. With V trimmed by 3 bases and J by 7 bases, 14 bases remained unmatched. This CDR3 is 17 amino acids long. Germline V CDR1 and CDR2: SGHKS, YYEKEE (reference sequence). The CDR3 spells CASSSPSGTGGAGEQYF. The CDR3 bases are TGTGCCAGCAGCTCGCCCTCCGGGACAGGGGGCGCGGGGGAGCAGTACTTC.

This clonotype was counted at least ten times. The gene calls are TRBV7-2 and TRBJ1-5, with D hard to call. Germline-derived CDR1 and CDR2 are SGHTA and FQGNSA. This CDR3 contains 12 residues. V was cut by 3 bases and J by 7 bases, with 7 bases left in between. The CDR3 bases are TGTGCCAGCAGCTTGAAGGACCAGCCCCAGCATTTT. Protein product: CASSLKDQPQHF.

The chain is built from TRBV15 and TRBJ1-3, with D uncertain. Germline-derived CDR1 and CDR2 are LNHNV and YYDKDF (reference sequence). The CDR3 is 15 residues long. With 2 bases removed from V and 2 bases from J, the gap between germline ends came to 10 bases. The DNA of the CDR3 is TGTGCCACCAGCAGAACCTGGGGTGCTGGAAACACCATATATTTT. Its protein is CATSRTWGAGNTIYF.

This clonotype has at least ten counts. The V gene is TRBV11-2, the J gene TRBJ2-7, with D uncertain. V lost 5 bases and J 0 bases, leaving 5 bases between the germline ends. The CDR3 consists of 12 residues. Germline CDR1 is SGHAT and CDR2 is FQNNGV. CDR3 protein: CASSTASYEQYF. The CDR3 DNA reads TGTGCCAGCAGCACTGCCTCCTACGAGCAGTACTTC. Full variable domain (rest looked up from reference TRBV11-2 and TRBJ2-7): EAGVAQSPRYKIIEKRQSVAFWCNPISGHATLYWYQQILGQGPKLLIQFQNNGVVDDSQLPKDRFSAERLKGVDSTLKIQPAKLEDSAVYLCASSTASYEQYFGPGTRLTVT.

The chain recombines TRBV7-9 with TRBJ2-3, with TRBD1 identical over 9 bases. The germline V gene has CDR1 SEHNR and CDR2 FQNEAQ (reference sequence). The CDR3 runs to 16 residues. The ends lost 5 bases at V and 8 bases at J; junction bases unmatched: 14. The DNA for the CDR3 is TGTGCCAGCAGCCCGGGACAGGGAATGGCCTCAGGTACGCAGTATTTT. This gives the protein CASSPGQGMASGTQYF.